The present T cell receptor beta chain was sequenced within a study of blood T cell repertoires in COVID-19. Trimming took off 6 bases at V and 0 bases at J, with 15 bases between the two ends. CDR1 is SNHLY, CDR2 FYNNEI, per germline. The CDR3 totals 15 residues. Repertoires were generated with immunoSEQ multiplex PCR, while TCRdb's copy carries only in-frame clones and drops some. The data show over 250,000 clones, 85% to 90% seen once. The sequencing input was peripheral blood. The TCR originated in a woman aged 50 to 65 with COVID-19, enrolled during active disease. This rearrangement joins TRBV2 to TRBJ2-7; D is undetermined. This CDR3 reads CASSPPGKSSYEQYF. In nucleotides, the CDR3 is TGTGCCAGCAGCCCTCCCGGTAAAAGCTCCTACGAGCAGTACTTC. Complete variable domain (other parts from reference TRBV2 and TRBJ2-7): EPEVTQTPSHQVTQMGQEVILRCVPISNHLYFYWYRQILGQKVEFLVSFYNNEISEKSEIFDDQFSVERPDGSNFTLKIRSTKLEDSAMYFCASSPPGKSSYEQYFGPGTRLTVT.